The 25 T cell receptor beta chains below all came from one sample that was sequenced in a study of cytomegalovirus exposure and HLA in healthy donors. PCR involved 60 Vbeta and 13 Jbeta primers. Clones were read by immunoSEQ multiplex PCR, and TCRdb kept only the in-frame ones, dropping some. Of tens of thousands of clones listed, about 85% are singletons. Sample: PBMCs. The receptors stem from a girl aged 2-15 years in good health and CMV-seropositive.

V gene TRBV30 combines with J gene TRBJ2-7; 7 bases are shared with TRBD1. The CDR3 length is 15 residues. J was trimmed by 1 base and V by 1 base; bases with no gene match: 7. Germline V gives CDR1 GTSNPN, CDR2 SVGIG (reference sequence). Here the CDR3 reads CAWSDLGQASYEQYF. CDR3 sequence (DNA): TGTGCCTGGAGTGATCTCGGACAGGCGTCCTACGAGCAGTACTTC.

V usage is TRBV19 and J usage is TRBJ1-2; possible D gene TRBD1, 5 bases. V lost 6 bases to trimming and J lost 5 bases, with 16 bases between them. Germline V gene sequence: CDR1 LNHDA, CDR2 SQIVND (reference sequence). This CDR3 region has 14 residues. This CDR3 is CASRAGGTAYGYTF. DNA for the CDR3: TGTGCCAGTAGAGCTGGAGGGACCGCGTATGGCTACACCTTC.

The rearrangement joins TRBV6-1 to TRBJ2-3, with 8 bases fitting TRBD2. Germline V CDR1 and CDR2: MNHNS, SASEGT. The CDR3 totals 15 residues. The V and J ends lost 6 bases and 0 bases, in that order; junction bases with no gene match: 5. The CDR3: CASSVTSGSTDTQYF. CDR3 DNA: TGTGCCAGCAGCGTTACTAGCGGTAGCACAGATACGCAGTATTTT.

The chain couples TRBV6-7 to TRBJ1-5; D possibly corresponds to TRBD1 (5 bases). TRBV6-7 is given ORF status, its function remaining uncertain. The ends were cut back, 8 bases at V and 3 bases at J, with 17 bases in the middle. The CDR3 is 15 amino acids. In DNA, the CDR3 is TGTGCCAGCGTAGGAGGAGGGACCCCCAATCAGCCCCAGCATTTT. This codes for CASVGGGTPNQPQHF.

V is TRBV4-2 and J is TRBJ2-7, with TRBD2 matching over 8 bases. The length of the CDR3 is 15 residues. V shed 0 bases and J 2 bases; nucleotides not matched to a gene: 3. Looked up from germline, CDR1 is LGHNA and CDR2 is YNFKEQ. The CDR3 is CASSQEPGGPYEQYF. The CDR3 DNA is TGTGCCAGCAGCCAAGAACCGGGAGGGCCCTACGAGCAGTACTTC.

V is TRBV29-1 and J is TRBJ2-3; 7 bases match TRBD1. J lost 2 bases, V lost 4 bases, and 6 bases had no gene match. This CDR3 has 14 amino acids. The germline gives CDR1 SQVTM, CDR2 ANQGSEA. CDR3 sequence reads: CSVVTGDYTDTQYF. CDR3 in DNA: TGCAGCGTTGTAACAGGGGATTACACAGATACGCAGTATTTT.

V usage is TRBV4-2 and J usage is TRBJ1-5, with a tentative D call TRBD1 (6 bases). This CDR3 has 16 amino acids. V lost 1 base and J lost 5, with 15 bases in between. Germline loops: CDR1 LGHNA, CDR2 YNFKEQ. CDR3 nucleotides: TGTGCCAGCAGCCAAGGGGTTGACAGGTCTTATCAGCCCCAGCATTTT. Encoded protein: CASSQGVDRSYQPQHF.

DNA of the CDR3: TGTGCCTGGAAACAGGGGGAGGATTCACCCCTCCACTTT. Its protein is CAWKQGEDSPLHF. This rearrangement joins TRBV30 to TRBJ1-6; 8 bases are shared with TRBD1. The germline CDR1 and CDR2 sequences are GTSNPN and SVGIG (reference sequence). V lost 4 bases and J lost 8; bases outside the gene matches: 4. CDR3 length equals 13 residues.

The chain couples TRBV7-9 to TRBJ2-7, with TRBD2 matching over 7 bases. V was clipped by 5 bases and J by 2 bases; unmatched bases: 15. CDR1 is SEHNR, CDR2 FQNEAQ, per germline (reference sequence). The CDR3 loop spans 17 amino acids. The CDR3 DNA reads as TGTGCCAGCAGCCCGAGGATCCAGCGGGGCAGCCCCTACGAGCAGTACTTC. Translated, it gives CASSPRIQRGSPYEQYF.

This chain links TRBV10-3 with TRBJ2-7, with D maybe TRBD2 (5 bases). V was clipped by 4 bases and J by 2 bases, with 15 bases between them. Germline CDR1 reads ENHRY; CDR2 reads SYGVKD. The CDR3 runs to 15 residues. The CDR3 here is CAISVYPGNPYEQYF. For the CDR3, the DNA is TGTGCCATCAGTGTTTACCCCGGGAACCCCTACGAGCAGTACTTC.

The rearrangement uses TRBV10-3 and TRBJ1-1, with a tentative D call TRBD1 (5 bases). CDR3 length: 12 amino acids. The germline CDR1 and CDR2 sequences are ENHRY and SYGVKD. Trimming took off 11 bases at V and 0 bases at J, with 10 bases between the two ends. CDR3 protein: CAAGRVNTEAFF. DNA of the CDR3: TGTGCCGCGGGACGGGTGAACACTGAAGCTTTCTTT.

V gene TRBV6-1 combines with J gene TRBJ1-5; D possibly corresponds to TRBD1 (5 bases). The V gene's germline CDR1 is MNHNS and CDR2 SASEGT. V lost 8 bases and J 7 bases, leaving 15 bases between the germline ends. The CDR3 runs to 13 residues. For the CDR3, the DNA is TGTGCCAGCGCGACAAAAAGGGGACAGCCCCAGCATTTT. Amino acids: CASATKRGQPQHF.

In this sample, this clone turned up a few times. This CDR3 is CASSPRQLNEKLFF. CDR3 nucleotides: TGTGCCAGCAGTCCCCGACAGCTTAATGAAAAACTGTTTTTT. The chain has TRBV6-5 and TRBJ1-4; the D gene is possibly TRBD1 (5 bases). V gave up 5 bases and J gave up 4 bases, with 11 bases separating them. CDR3 length equals 14 residues. Germline V gene sequence: CDR1 MNHEY, CDR2 SVGAGI.

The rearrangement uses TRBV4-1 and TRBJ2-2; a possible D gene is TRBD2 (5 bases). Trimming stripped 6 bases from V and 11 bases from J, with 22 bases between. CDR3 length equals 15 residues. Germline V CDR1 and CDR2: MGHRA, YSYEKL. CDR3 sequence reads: CASSRTGILNGELFF. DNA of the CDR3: TGCGCCAGCAGTCGTACCGGGATTTTAAACGGAGAGCTGTTTTTT.

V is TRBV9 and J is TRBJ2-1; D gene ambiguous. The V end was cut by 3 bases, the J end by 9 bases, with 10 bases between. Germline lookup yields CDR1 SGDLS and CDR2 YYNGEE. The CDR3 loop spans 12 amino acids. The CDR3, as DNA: TGTGCCAGCAGCGCCGTGACGGGTGAGCAGTTCTTC. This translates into CASSAVTGEQFF.

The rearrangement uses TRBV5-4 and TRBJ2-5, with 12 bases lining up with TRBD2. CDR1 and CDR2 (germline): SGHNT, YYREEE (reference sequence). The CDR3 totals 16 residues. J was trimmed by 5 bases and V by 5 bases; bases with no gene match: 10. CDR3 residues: CASSRWLAGGHETQYF. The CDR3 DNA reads TGTGCCAGCAGTCGTTGGCTAGCGGGAGGGCACGAGACCCAGTACTTC.

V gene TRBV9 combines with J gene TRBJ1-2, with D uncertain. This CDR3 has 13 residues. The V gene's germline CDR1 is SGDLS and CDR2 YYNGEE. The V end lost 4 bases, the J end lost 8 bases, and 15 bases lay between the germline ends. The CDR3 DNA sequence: TGTGCCAGCAGCTCCACGGGTTCTGCCGGCTACACCTTC. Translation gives CASSSTGSAGYTF.

The CDR3 DNA reads TGTGCCAGCAGCGAGGGACTAGCGGACACAGATACGCAGTATTTT. Its protein product is CASSEGLADTDTQYF. The chain joins TRBV25-1 to TRBJ2-3, with 11 bases matching TRBD2. Germline values: CDR1 MGHDK, CDR2 SYGVNS. After removal of 6 bases from V and 2 bases from J, the junction contained 4 bases not matched to a gene. The CDR3 consists of 15 residues.

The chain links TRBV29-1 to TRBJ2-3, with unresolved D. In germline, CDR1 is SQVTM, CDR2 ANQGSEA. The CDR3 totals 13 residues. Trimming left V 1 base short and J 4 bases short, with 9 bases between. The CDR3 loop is CSVEVRRADTQYF. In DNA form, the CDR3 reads TGCAGCGTTGAAGTAAGGAGAGCAGATACGCAGTATTTT.

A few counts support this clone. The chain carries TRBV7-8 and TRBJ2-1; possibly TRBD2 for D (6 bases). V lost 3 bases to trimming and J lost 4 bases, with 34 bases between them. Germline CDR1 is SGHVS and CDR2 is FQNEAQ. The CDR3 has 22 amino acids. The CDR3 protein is CASSFVGTPGPFTHPRYNEQFF. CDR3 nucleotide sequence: TGTGCCAGCAGCTTCGTTGGGACTCCCGGTCCTTTCACTCACCCACGATACAATGAGCAGTTCTTC.

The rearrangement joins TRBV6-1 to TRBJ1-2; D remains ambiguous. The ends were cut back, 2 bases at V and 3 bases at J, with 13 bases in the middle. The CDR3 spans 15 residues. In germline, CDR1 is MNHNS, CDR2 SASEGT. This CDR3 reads CASSEILTVDYGYTF. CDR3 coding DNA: TGTGCCAGCAGTGAAATATTAACGGTGGACTATGGCTACACCTTC.

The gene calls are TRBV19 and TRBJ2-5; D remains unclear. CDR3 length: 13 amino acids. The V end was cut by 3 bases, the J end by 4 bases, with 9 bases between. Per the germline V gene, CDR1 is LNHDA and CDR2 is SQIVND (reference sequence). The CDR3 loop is CASSITPGETQYF. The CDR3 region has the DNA TGTGCCAGTAGTATTACCCCCGGAGAGACCCAGTACTTC. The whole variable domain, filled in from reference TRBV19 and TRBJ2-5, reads DGGITQSPKYLFRKEGQNVTLSCEQNLNHDAMYWYRQDPGQGLRLIYYSQIVNDFQKGDIAEGYSVSREKKESFPLTVTSAQKNPTAFYLCASSITPGETQYFGPGTRLLVL.

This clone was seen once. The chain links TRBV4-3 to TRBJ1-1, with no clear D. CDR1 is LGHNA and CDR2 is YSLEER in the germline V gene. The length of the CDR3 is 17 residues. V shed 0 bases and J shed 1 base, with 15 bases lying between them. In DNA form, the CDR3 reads TGCGCCAGCAGCCAAGATACGGCGGCGGCCAGGAACACTGAAGCTTTCTTT. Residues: CASSQDTAAARNTEAFF.

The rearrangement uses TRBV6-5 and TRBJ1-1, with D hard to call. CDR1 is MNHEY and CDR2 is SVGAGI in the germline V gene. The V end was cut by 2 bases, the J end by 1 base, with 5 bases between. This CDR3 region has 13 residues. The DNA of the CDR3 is TGTGCCAGCAGTTACCCGGGGAACACTGAAGCTTTCTTT. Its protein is CASSYPGNTEAFF.

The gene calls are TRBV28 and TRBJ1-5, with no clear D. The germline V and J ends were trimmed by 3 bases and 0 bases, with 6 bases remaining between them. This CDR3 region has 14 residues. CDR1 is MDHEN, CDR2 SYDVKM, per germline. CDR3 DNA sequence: TGTGCCAGCAGTTTCGGGTATAGCAATCAGCCCCAGCATTTT. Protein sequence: CASSFGYSNQPQHF.